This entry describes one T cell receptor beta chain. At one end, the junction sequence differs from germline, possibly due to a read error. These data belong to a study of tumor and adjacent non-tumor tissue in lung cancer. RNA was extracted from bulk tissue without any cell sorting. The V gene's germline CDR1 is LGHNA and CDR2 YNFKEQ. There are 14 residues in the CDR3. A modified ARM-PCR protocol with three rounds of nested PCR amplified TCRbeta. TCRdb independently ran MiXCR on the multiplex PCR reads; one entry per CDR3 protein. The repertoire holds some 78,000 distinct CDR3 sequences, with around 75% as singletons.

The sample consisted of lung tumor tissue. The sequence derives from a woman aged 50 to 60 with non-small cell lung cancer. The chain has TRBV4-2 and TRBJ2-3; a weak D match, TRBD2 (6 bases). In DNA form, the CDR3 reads TGTGCCAGCAGCCTCGCTCTAGCGCGTGATACACAGTATTTT. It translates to CASSLALARDTQYF.